Listed below are T cell receptor beta chains from one sample, sequenced in a study of control samples from healthy donors and cancer patients. Produced via immunoSEQ multiplex PCR; TCRdb's table is partial and in-frame only. The table lists 95,000 to 130,000 clones, more than 75% of them singletons. Sequencing input: blood. The receptors stem from a woman in her 70s in good health. Each CDR3 is given with its conserved first and last residue. The order of the fields is J gene, V gene, D gene, clone size, CDR3 protein, CDR3 DNA. D genes are given only for firm matches. For some rows the clone size is stated as once, few or many, or as a class when expanded; others skip it.

TRBJ1-2 | TRBV12-1 | . | . | CASSFTGGLYGYTF | TGTGCCAGCAGCTTTACCGGGGGTCTCTATGGCTACACCTTC
TRBJ2-1 | TRBV24-1 | . | few | CATSASKNYNEQFF | TGTGCCACATCGGCGTCGAAAAACTACAATGAGCAGTTCTTC
TRBJ1-2 | TRBV7-3 | TRBD1 | . | CASSLNPGQGNYGYTF | TGTGCCAGCAGCTTAAACCCCGGACAGGGGAACTATGGCTACACCTTC
TRBJ1-2 | TRBV18 | . | . | CASSERSYGYTF | TGTGCCAGCTCAGAGAGATCCTATGGCTACACCTTC
TRBJ2-3 | TRBV7-2 | TRBD1 | . | CASSFGQDPDTQYF | TGTGCCAGCAGCTTCGGACAGGATCCAGATACGCAGTATTTT
TRBJ2-2 | TRBV7-3 | TRBD1 | . | CASSPQGAGELFF | TGTGCCAGCAGCCCACAGGGGGCCGGGGAGCTGTTTTTT
TRBJ1-6 | TRBV5-4 | TRBD1 | . | CASSLTGGNSPLHF | TGTGCCAGCAGCTTGACAGGGGGCAATTCACCCCTCCACTTT
TRBJ2-3 | TRBV14 | . | . | CASSQDGLGTDTQYF | TGTGCCAGCAGCCAAGATGGCCTAGGCACAGATACGCAGTATTTT
TRBJ1-6 | TRBV18 | TRBD1 | . | CASSPPGQNSNSPLHF | TGTGCCAGCTCACCACCGGGACAGAATTCAAATTCACCCCTCCACTTT
TRBJ2-2 | TRBV3-1/TRBV3-2 | . | . | CASSQGVGTGELFF | TGTGCCAGCAGCCAAGGGGTGGGGACCGGGGAGCTGTTTTTT
TRBJ2-7 | TRBV5-3 | TRBD2 | . | CARSSPSGPRDEQYF | TGTGCCAGAAGCTCCCCTAGCGGTCCCAGAGACGAGCAGTACTTC
TRBJ2-1 | TRBV20-1 | . | . | CSAQPYNEQFF | TGCAGTGCCCAGCCCTACAATGAGCAGTTCTTC
TRBJ1-6 | TRBV5-5 | . | . | CASSLIGSRDSPLHF | TGTGCCAGCAGCTTGATCGGATCTAGGGATTCACCCCTCCACTTT
TRBJ1-1 | TRBV4-2 | . | . | CASSQDEGYTEAFF | TGTGCCAGCAGCCAAGATGAAGGTTACACTGAAGCTTTCTTT
TRBJ2-2 | TRBV7-2 | . | once | CASSSHIANTGELFF | TGTGCCAGCAGCTCCCACATTGCGAACACCGGGGAGCTGTTTTTT
TRBJ1-6 | TRBV2 | . | . | CASSPRGDSPLHF | TGTGCCAGCAGCCCCCGAGGCGATTCACCCCTCCACTTT
TRBJ1-5 | TRBV19 | . | . | CASSGTYGRTNQPQHF | TGTGCCAGTAGTGGAACATACGGAAGAACCAATCAGCCCCAGCATTTT
TRBJ2-1 | TRBV7-9 | TRBD1 | . | CASSLGQGDDNEQFF | TGTGCCAGCAGCCTTGGACAGGGGGACGACAATGAGCAGTTCTTC
TRBJ2-4 | TRBV5-4 | . | . | CASSAVGVDIQYF | TGTGCCAGCAGCGCCGTGGGGGTTGACATTCAGTACTTC
TRBJ1-3 | TRBV6-5 | . | . | CASTLGHSSGNTIYF | TGTGCCAGCACCTTGGGACACTCCTCTGGAAACACCATATATTTT
TRBJ1-1 | TRBV29-1 | . | . | CSGTKEDTEAFF | TGCAGCGGTACAAAGGAGGACACTGAAGCTTTCTTT
TRBJ1-5 | TRBV18 | . | . | CASSPQAGNNQPQHF | TGTGCCAGCTCACCACAGGCAGGGAACAATCAGCCCCAGCATTTT
TRBJ1-4 | TRBV3-1/TRBV3-2 | . | . | CASRLTGTNEKLFF | TGTGCCAGCAGACTAACAGGGACGAATGAAAAACTGTTTTTT
TRBJ1-1 | TRBV7-8 | . | . | CASSLGGQIQAFF | TGTGCCAGCAGCTTAGGTGGGCAGATTCAAGCTTTCTTT
TRBJ1-2 | TRBV3-1/TRBV3-2 | . | . | CASSQDQVTVPTF | TGTGCCAGCAGCCAAGATCAAGTGACAGTCCCTACCTTC
TRBJ1-5 | TRBV10-2 | . | . | CASSETGLKSNQPQHF | TGCGCCAGCAGTGAAACGGGACTCAAGAGCAATCAGCCCCAGCATTTT
TRBJ2-7 | TRBV27 | TRBD1 | . | CASSLSIGTGKYEQYF | TGTGCCAGCAGTTTATCGATTGGGACAGGGAAGTACGAGCAGTACTTC
TRBJ2-5 | TRBV2 | TRBD2 | medium-sized | CASSGTIPQETQYF | TGTGCCAGCAGCGGGACTATCCCCCAAGAGACCCAGTACTTC
TRBJ2-1 | TRBV18 | . | . | CASSPRQEPNEQFF | TGTGCCAGCTCACCTCGACAGGAACCAAATGAGCAGTTCTTC
TRBJ2-5 | TRBV3-1/TRBV3-2 | TRBD2 | . | CASSQDLRGGAETQYF | TGTGCCAGCAGCCAAGATTTGCGGGGGGGCGCCGAGACCCAGTACTTC
TRBJ2-4 | TRBV3-1/TRBV3-2 | . | . | CASSQGADAKVAKNIQYF | TGTGCCAGCAGCCAAGGGGCCGATGCTAAGGTTGCCAAAAACATTCAGTACTTC
TRBJ1-6 | TRBV23-1 | . | . | CASSQIEGGSPLHF | TGCGCCAGCAGTCAAATAGAGGGGGGTTCACCCCTCCACTTT
TRBJ2-2 | TRBV11-2 | TRBD1 | . | CASSSPRDRENTGELFF | TGTGCCAGCAGCTCGCCTAGGGACAGGGAGAACACCGGGGAGCTGTTTTTT
TRBJ1-3 | TRBV7-3 | . | . | CASSLTGASGNTIYF | TGTGCCAGCAGCTTAACAGGTGCTTCTGGAAACACCATATATTTT
TRBJ2-7 | TRBV21-1 | . | once | CASSKLEWDGTFPYEQYF | TGTGCCAGCAGCAAATTAGAATGGGACGGAACCTTCCCCTACGAGCAGTACTTC
TRBJ1-2 | TRBV6-6 | . | once | CASKRGGDYGYTF | TGTGCCAGCAAACGGGGCGGTGACTATGGCTACACCTTC
TRBJ1-3 | TRBV9 | . | . | CASSVGGNTIYF | TGTGCCAGCAGCGTAGGTGGAAACACCATATATTTT
TRBJ1-3 | TRBV5-1 | . | . | CASSSTGISGNTIYF | TGCGCCAGCAGCTCAACAGGGATCTCTGGAAACACCATATATTTT
TRBJ2-7 | TRBV5-6 | . | . | CASSLDRAYEQYF | TGTGCCAGCAGCTTGGATCGGGCTTACGAGCAGTACTTC
TRBJ2-3 | TRBV2 | TRBD2 | once | CASSRSGGADTQYF | TGTGCCAGCAGTCGGAGCGGGGGGGCAGATACGCAGTATTTT
TRBJ2-1 | TRBV5-1 | . | . | CASSSLGGADNEQFF | TGCGCCAGCAGCTCACTAGGGGGGGCGGACAATGAGCAGTTCTTC
TRBJ1-6 | TRBV14 | . | . | CASSQDLGSPLHF | TGTGCCAGCAGCCAAGATCTTGGATCACCCCTCCACTTT
TRBJ2-7 | TRBV7-2 | . | . | CASSPARDLPYEQYF | TGTGCCAGCAGCCCCGCCCGGGACCTTCCCTACGAGCAGTACTTC
TRBJ1-1 | TRBV25-1 | . | . | CASSEYQDTEAFF | TGTGCCAGCAGTGAATATCAGGACACTGAAGCTTTCTTT
TRBJ1-2 | TRBV5-6 | TRBD1 | . | CASSSPARGQGHGYTF | TGTGCCAGCAGCTCGCCAGCGAGGGGACAGGGACATGGCTACACCTTC
TRBJ2-1 | TRBV4-1 | . | . | CASSQSQGLGDEQFF | TGCGCCAGCAGTCAATCGCAGGGACTTGGGGATGAGCAGTTCTTC
TRBJ1-2 | TRBV5-8 | . | . | CASSLHLSDRDNYGYTF | TGTGCCAGCAGCTTACATCTCTCGGACAGAGATAACTATGGCTACACCTTC
TRBJ1-4 | TRBV5-6 | . | . | CASSFSGEREKLFF | TGTGCCAGCAGCTTTTCGGGTGAAAGAGAAAAACTGTTTTTT
TRBJ1-6 | TRBV5-1 | . | . | CASSLALVGGSNSPLHF | TGCGCCAGCAGCTTGGCCTTGGTAGGGGGAAGTAATTCACCCCTCCACTTT
TRBJ1-6 | TRBV6-5 | . | . | CASSYAYNSPLHF | TGTGCCAGCAGTTACGCCTATAATTCACCCCTCCACTTT
TRBJ1-1 | TRBV27 | . | few | CASSVDSRTEAFF | TGTGCCAGCAGTGTGGACAGTCGCACTGAAGCTTTCTTT
TRBJ2-5 | TRBV6-6 | . | once | CASRTDQETQYF | TGTGCCAGCAGGACAGACCAAGAGACCCAGTACTTC
TRBJ2-2 | TRBV3-1/TRBV3-2 | . | . | CASSQLGELFF | TGTGCCAGCAGCCAACTGGGGGAGCTGTTTTTT
TRBJ1-2 | TRBV5-4 | . | . | CASSYPGNYGYTF | TGTGCCAGCAGCTACCCGGGTAACTATGGCTACACCTTC
TRBJ2-7 | TRBV29-1 | TRBD1 | . | CSVARQGRGYEQYF | TGCAGCGTTGCCCGACAGGGAAGAGGCTACGAGCAGTACTTC
TRBJ1-5 | TRBV3-1/TRBV3-2 | . | . | CASSQGLGGVRQPQHF | TGTGCCAGCAGCCAGGGGCTCGGCGGGGTTCGTCAGCCCCAGCATTTT
TRBJ2-3 | TRBV5-6 | TRBD2 | . | CASSYGTSGTDTQYF | TGTGCCAGCAGCTACGGGACTAGCGGAACAGATACGCAGTATTTT